These 3 T cell receptor beta chains share one sample of origin, sequenced in a study of cytomegalovirus exposure and HLA in healthy donors. The PCR was carried out with 60 Vbeta primers and 13 Jbeta primers. The repertoire was sequenced with immunoSEQ multiplex PCR; TCRdb's copy has only in-frame clones and lacks some. This repertoire shows under 200,000 clones, around three quarters found once; its top ten account for about 1.6%. Material for sequencing was PBMCs. Every receptor here comes from a man in his forties in good health and CMV-seronegative.

The J gene is TRBJ1-1, the V gene TRBV7-9; tentative D call: TRBD1 (5 bases). The CDR3 is 12 residues long. With 6 bases removed from V and 11 bases from J, the gap between germline ends came to 16 bases. Germline V CDR1 and CDR2: SEHNR, FQNEAQ (reference sequence). This CDR3 is CASRPWGVKAFF. CDR3 DNA sequence: TGTGCCAGCAGGCCGTGGGGGGTGAAGGCTTTCTTT.

V and J are TRBV27 and TRBJ2-3, with a tentative D call TRBD2 (5 bases). V lost 1 base and J lost 1, with 15 bases in between. From germline, CDR1 is MNHEY and CDR2 SMNVEV (reference sequence). The CDR3 consists of 17 residues. The CDR3 nucleotides read TGTGCCAGCAGTTTATTAGGCAGCACTAGGGGCACAGATACGCAGTATTTT. Translating it yields CASSLLGSTRGTDTQYF.

This clone was recorded a few times. This chain links TRBV7-8 with TRBJ2-2; maybe TRBD1 (6 bases). The CDR3 contains 14 residues. The germline V gene has CDR1 SGHVS and CDR2 FQNEAQ. V was clipped by 6 bases and J by 4 bases, with 12 bases between them. This CDR3 reads CASRLTGFTGELFF. Here the CDR3 DNA reads TGTGCCAGCAGATTAACAGGGTTCACCGGGGAGCTGTTTTTT.